This TCR beta chain originates from a study of regulatory T cells in long-lasting Graves disease. This clonotype was counted ten times or more. CDR3-region Arm-PCR and iRepertoire HTBI primers produced the TCR beta libraries. TCRdb re-analysed the multiplex PCR reads in MiXCR, keeping a single row per CDR3 protein. This table has some 220,000 distinct CDR3 sequences, less than 20% appearing once. CDR3 length: 14 amino acids. Germline values: CDR1 ENHRY, CDR2 SYGVKD. Trimming took off 5 bases at V and 8 bases at J, with 18 bases between the two ends. Time point reported: newly diagnosed GD, antithyroid drugs for less than 3 months. The TCR library was made from RNA that had been extracted from PBMCs in TRIzol. The data were also submitted as part of a second study, on T cells in Graves' hyperthyroidism and ophthalmopathy. From that second work: Initially, a first-round RT-PCR of the TCR CDR3 employed the HTBI primer set.

The source is a woman aged 30 to 39 with Graves disease. The chain joins TRBV10-3 to TRBJ1-2; a possible D gene is TRBD1 (5 bases). This sample comprised peripheral blood mononuclear cells (PBMCs), obtained at new diagnosis, from a patient treated with antithyroid drugs. The CDR3 loop is CAISSGLGGGGYTF. Here the CDR3 DNA reads TGTGCCATCAGTTCGGGACTAGGAGGAGGCGGCTACACCTTC.